These 27 T cell receptor beta chains were all obtained from the same sample, sequenced in a study of T cells in Graves' hyperthyroidism and ophthalmopathy. RNA transcripts yielded amplified TCR beta CDR3 regions. A set of HTBI primers served as the primers for a first-round RT-PCR of the TCR CDR3. TCRdb independently ran MiXCR on the multiplex PCR reads; one entry per CDR3 protein. The sample yields about 480,000 distinct CDR3 sequences, 14% seen once. The sample was blood. Receptor source: a woman younger than 35 with Graves' hyperthyroidism.

This clonotype was recorded at least ten times. This chain connects TRBV11-3 to TRBJ1-1; TRBD1 might be the D (5 bases). Germline assignment: CDR1 SGHNT and CDR2 YENEEA. The V and J ends lost 5 bases and 6 bases respectively, with 7 bases between them. The CDR3 runs to 11 residues. Here the CDR3 DNA reads TGTGCCAGCAGCGCGGGGCCTGAAGCTTTCTTT. Translated, it gives CASSAGPEAFF.

This clonotype has just one count. The rearrangement joins TRBV5-1 to TRBJ2-7, with D possibly being TRBD2 (6 bases). V was trimmed by 0 bases and J by 7 bases, leaving 17 bases between them. The germline V gene encodes CDR1 SGHRS and CDR2 YFSETQ. The CDR3 is made up of 15 amino acids. The CDR3 coding sequence is TGCGCCAGCAGCTTGGAGGGCGGGAAGACTAATGAGCAGTACTTC. It translates to CASSLEGGKTNEQYF.

This clonotype has at least ten counts. This chain links TRBV9 with TRBJ2-2; D gene ambiguous. Germline V gene lookup returns CDR1 SGDLS and CDR2 YYNGEE. There are 16 residues in the CDR3. The V and J ends lost 0 bases and 0 bases respectively, with 9 bases between them. The chain's CDR3 is CASSVDVSANTGELFF. The CDR3, as DNA: TGTGCCAGCAGCGTAGACGTCAGCGCGAACACCGGGGAGCTGTTTTTT.

This clonotype showed up many times. The genes are TRBV12-3 or TRBV12-4 and TRBJ2-1; 8 bases are shared with TRBD2. CDR3 size: 16 residues. Losses at the gene ends were 4 bases for V and 4 bases for J; bases not matched to a gene: 9. CDR3 in amino acids: CASSSESGSYYNEQFF. DNA for the CDR3: TGTGCCAGCAGTTCCGAGAGCGGGAGTTATTACAATGAGCAGTTCTTC.

This clonotype was detected ten times or more. This rearrangement joins TRBV27 to TRBJ2-1; D gene ambiguous. V gave up 7 bases and J gave up 0 bases, with 19 bases separating them. CDR1 MNHEY and CDR2 SMNVEV come from the germline V gene (reference sequence). The CDR3 consists of 17 residues. CDR3 nucleotide sequence: TGTGCCAGCACTATCAAAAGGCCCAGGAGCTCCTACAATGAGCAGTTCTTC. Protein sequence: CASTIKRPRSSYNEQFF.

The sample holds one count of this clonotype. A read error may explain this, as a much larger clone is one base away. The chain has TRBV27 and TRBJ1-5, with D perhaps TRBD1 (6 bases). The CDR3 sequence is 15 residues long. Germline V lookup: CDR1 MNHEY, CDR2 SMNVEV (reference sequence). The ends were cut back, 1 base at V and 6 bases at J, with 13 bases in the middle. In DNA form, the CDR3 reads TGTGCCAGCAGTTTATGGGGGGGCCAGGGTCAGCCCCAGCATTTT. It yields the protein CASSLWGGQGQPQHF.

This clonotype was seen repeatedly, ten times or more. V and J are TRBV18 and TRBJ2-5; 7 nucleotides align to TRBD1. Unmatched junction bases numbered 11, after V lost 3 bases and J lost 7 bases. This CDR3 spans 15 amino acids. Germline assignment: CDR1 KGHSH and CDR2 LQKENI. The CDR3 nucleotides are TGTGCCAGCTCACCTACAGGGGACCTACCGGGGACCCAGTACTTC. Translating it yields CASSPTGDLPGTQYF.

This clonotype was seen ten or more times. The V and J genes are TRBV11-2 and TRBJ2-7, with D hard to call. Trimming removed 1 base from V and 5 bases from J, with 9 bases in between. The CDR3 extends over 13 amino acids. Germline V CDR1 and CDR2: SGHAT, FQNNGV. The CDR3 sequence is CASSLAQGNEQYF. DNA for the CDR3: TGTGCCAGCAGCTTAGCTCAAGGGAACGAGCAGTACTTC.

V usage is TRBV6-1 and J usage is TRBJ2-3; unclear D gene. Germline CDR1 and CDR2: MNHNS and SASEGT. Deletions cut 8 bases from V and 0 bases from J, with 9 bases between. This CDR3 has 13 residues. As DNA, the CDR3 is TGTGCCAGCTCGCATCCAAGCACAGATACGCAGTATTTT. Protein: CASSHPSTDTQYF.

This clonotype was detected many times. The chain uses TRBV11-3 and TRBJ2-3; 9 bases fit TRBD2. V dropped 5 bases and J dropped 3; count of bases not matched to a gene: 9. The CDR3 extends over 16 amino acids. In germline, CDR1 is SGHNT, CDR2 YENEEA. The CDR3 DNA is TGTGCCAGCAGCCCAGAGGTAGCGGGAGTGACAGATACGCAGTATTTT. This encodes CASSPEVAGVTDTQYF.

This clonotype has a count of ten or more. V usage is TRBV7-8 and J usage is TRBJ1-1; D is unresolved. Germline assignment: CDR1 SGHVS and CDR2 FQNEAQ. The CDR3 loop spans 13 amino acids. V shed 1 base and J shed 3 bases, with 6 bases lying between them. CDR3 residues: CASSLGHYTEAFF. DNA for the CDR3: TGTGCCAGCAGCTTAGGACACTACACTGAAGCTTTCTTT.

This clonotype was seen just once. V usage is TRBV11-2 and J usage is TRBJ2-3, with 7 positions matching TRBD2. The length of the CDR3 is 14 residues. Trimming at V came to 1 base and at J to 6 bases, leaving 4 bases not matched to a gene. CDR1 and CDR2 from the germline V gene are SGHAT and FQNNGV. The CDR3 bases are TGTGCCAGCAGCTTAGGGCCCGGGGGGGATACGCAGTATTTT. Protein: CASSLGPGGDTQYF.

This clonotype came up many times. The rearrangement joins TRBV11-3 to TRBJ1-2; D is unclear. The CDR3 covers 16 residues. Germline-derived CDR1 and CDR2 are SGHNT and YENEEA. Trimming left V 1 base short and J 7 bases short, with 19 bases between. CDR3 region: CASSLVAGPGVSGYTF. The CDR3 nucleotides read TGTGCCAGCAGCTTAGTAGCCGGGCCGGGAGTTAGTGGCTACACCTTC.

This clonotype was found many times. This sequence joins TRBV19 and TRBJ2-1; D uncertain. Per the germline V gene, CDR1 is LNHDA and CDR2 is SQIVND (reference sequence). The CDR3 sequence is 13 residues long. The V gene lost 3 bases and the J gene lost 6 bases, with 9 bases spanning the gap. Written as DNA, the CDR3 is TGTGCCAGTAGTATTGGAATTGGCAATGAGCAGTTCTTC. It specifies CASSIGIGNEQFF.

In the case of this clonotype: A read error may be the cause here, since a much bigger clone is one base away. The genes are TRBV27 and TRBJ2-7, with D possibly being TRBD1 or TRBD2 (5 bases each). The V end was cut by 6 bases, the J end by 5 bases, with 20 bases between. This CDR3 contains 15 residues. Germline-derived CDR1 and CDR2 are MNHEY and SMNVEV (reference sequence). DNA for the CDR3: TGTGCCAGCAGCACAAGGGGAGACAGAATCGACGAGCAGTACGTC. This sequence encodes CASSTRGDRIDEQYV.

The genes are TRBV29-1 and TRBJ2-2; the D is unclear. V was shortened by 1 base and J by 13 bases, with 10 bases between the two germline ends. Germline-derived CDR1 and CDR2 are SQVTM and ANQGSEA. The CDR3 covers 11 residues. The chain's CDR3 is CSVEGVGRLFF. The DNA of the CDR3 is TGCAGCGTTGAAGGGGTTGGACGGCTGTTTTTT.

As to this clonotype: A read error may explain this, as a much larger clone is one base away. The chain employs TRBV7-9 and TRBJ2-1; TRBD1 is a possible D gene (6 bases). The CDR3 extends over 15 amino acids. Looked up from germline, CDR1 is SEHNR and CDR2 is FQNEAQ (reference sequence). CDR3 DNA sequence: TGTGCCAGCAGCTTAAGTCAGGGGCCCTACAGTGAGCAGTTCTTC. This codes for CASSLSQGPYSEQFF.

The chain links TRBV3-1 to TRBJ1-1; D unclear. This CDR3 comprises 13 residues. Trimming took 2 bases from V and 0 from J, leaving 4 bases between them. Germline V lookup: CDR1 LGHDT, CDR2 YNNKEL (reference sequence). CDR3 sequence: CASSQWVNTEAFF. The CDR3 region has the DNA TGTGCCAGCAGCCAATGGGTGAACACTGAAGCTTTCTTT.

The chain links TRBV29-1 to TRBJ2-1, with D uncertain. Deletions cut 8 bases from V and 6 bases from J, with 14 bases between. Looked up from germline, CDR1 is SQVTM and CDR2 is ANQGSEA. This CDR3 region has 12 residues. For the CDR3, the DNA is TGCAGCCTCGGATTTTCATTCAATGAGCAGTTCTTC. Translation gives CSLGFSFNEQFF.

This clonotype was observed at least ten times. V is TRBV29-1 and J is TRBJ1-4, with D possibly TRBD1 on 5 matching bases. V lost 4 bases to trimming and J lost 7 bases, with 16 bases between them. Looked up from germline, CDR1 is SQVTM and CDR2 is ANQGSEA. The CDR3 contains 14 residues. The CDR3 sequence: CSVGAGGGSEKLFF. The CDR3 nucleotides read TGCAGCGTTGGAGCCGGGGGTGGAAGTGAAAAACTGTTTTTT.

The chain employs TRBV3-1 and TRBJ2-3; D unresolved. Germline V gene sequence: CDR1 LGHDT, CDR2 YNNKEL (reference sequence). Trimming cost V 5 bases and J 6 bases, with 15 bases left between them. This CDR3 has 14 amino acids. CDR3 bases: TGTGCCAGCAGCGCAACTGGGTCGAGGGATACGCAGTATTTT. It codes for CASSATGSRDTQYF.

In its sample, this clonotype was seen many times. The CDR3 DNA reads TGTGCCAGCAGCAGGGATTCCTACGAGCAGTACGTC. As protein: CASSRDSYEQYV. The chain joins TRBV5-4 to TRBJ2-7; the D is unclear. The CDR3 spans 12 residues. V lost 4 bases and J 1 base, leaving 6 bases between the germline ends. CDR1 SGHNT and CDR2 YYREEE come from the germline V gene (reference sequence).

The chain is built from TRBV5-1 and TRBJ2-1; 15 positions agree with TRBD2. Germline loops: CDR1 SGHRS, CDR2 YFSETQ. The J segment lost 2 bases and the V segment lost 3 bases, leaving 12 bases of the junction unmatched. The CDR3 has 20 residues. CDR3 coding DNA: TGCGCCAGCAGCTCCCGTAGGGGACTAGCGGGAGGAACGACCTACAATGAGCAGTTCTTC. Its protein product is CASSSRRGLAGGTTYNEQFF.

In its sample, this clonotype was seen many times. The chain carries TRBV2 and TRBJ2-5; 11 nucleotides match TRBD2. The length of the CDR3 is 14 residues. CDR1 and CDR2 from the germline V gene are SNHLY and FYNNEI. The V gene end was trimmed by 6 bases and the J gene end by 5 bases; junction bases not matched to a gene: 5. CDR3 amino acids: CASRTSGSHETQYF. The CDR3 DNA reads TGTGCCAGCAGAACTAGCGGGAGCCACGAGACCCAGTACTTC.

Many counts were recorded for this clonotype. The chain combines TRBV10-3 with TRBJ2-3, with TRBD2 identical over 8 bases. CDR1 is ENHRY, CDR2 SYGVKD, per germline. The CDR3 has 16 residues. V lost 6 bases, J lost 5 bases, and 13 bases stayed unmatched. CDR3 nucleotides: TGTGCCATCAGACAGACAGCGGGAGTCAGACAAGATACGCAGTATTTT. Protein: CAIRQTAGVRQDTQYF.

This clonotype has at least ten counts. The chain couples TRBV20-1 to TRBJ2-7; D is undetermined. The CDR3 is 11 amino acids. V was clipped by 2 bases and J by 7 bases, with 9 bases between them. CDR1 and CDR2 (germline): DFQATT, SNEGSKA (reference sequence). The CDR3 bases are TGCAGTGCTAGAAAGTCTATAGAGCAGTACTTC. Its translation: CSARKSIEQYF.

The chain couples TRBV19 to TRBJ2-3; 15 nucleotides line up with TRBD2. CDR1 is LNHDA, CDR2 SQIVND, per germline (reference sequence). The CDR3 is 17 amino acids. Losses at the gene ends were 1 base for V and 5 bases for J; bases not matched to a gene: 4. The CDR3 loop is CASSIGGLAGGGDTQYF. The CDR3 bases are TGTGCCAGTAGTATAGGGGGACTAGCGGGAGGCGGAGATACGCAGTATTTT. The variable domain in full, with the rest retrieved from reference TRBV19 and TRBJ2-3, is DGGITQSPKYLFRKEGQNVTLSCEQNLNHDAMYWYRQDPGQGLRLIYYSQIVNDFQKGDIAEGYSVSREKKESFPLTVTSAQKNPTAFYLCASSIGGLAGGGDTQYFGPGTRLTVL.